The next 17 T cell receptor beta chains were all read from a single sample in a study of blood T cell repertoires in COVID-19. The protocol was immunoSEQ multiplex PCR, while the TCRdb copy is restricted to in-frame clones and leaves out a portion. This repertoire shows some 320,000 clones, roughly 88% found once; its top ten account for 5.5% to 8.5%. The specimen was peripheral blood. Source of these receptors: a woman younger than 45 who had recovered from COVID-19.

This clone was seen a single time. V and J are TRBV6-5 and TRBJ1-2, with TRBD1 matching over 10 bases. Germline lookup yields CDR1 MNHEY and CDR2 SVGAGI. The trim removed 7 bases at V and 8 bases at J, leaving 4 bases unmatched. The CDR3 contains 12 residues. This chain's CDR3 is CASKGTGEGYTF. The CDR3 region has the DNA TGTGCCAGCAAGGGGACAGGGGAAGGCTACACCTTC.

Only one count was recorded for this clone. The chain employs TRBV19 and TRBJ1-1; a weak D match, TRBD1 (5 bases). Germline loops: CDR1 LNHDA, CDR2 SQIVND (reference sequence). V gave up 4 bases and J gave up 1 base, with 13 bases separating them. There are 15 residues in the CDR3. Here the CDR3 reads CASSTHPGQNTEAFF. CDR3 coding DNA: TGTGCCAGTAGTACCCACCCAGGACAGAACACTGAAGCTTTCTTT. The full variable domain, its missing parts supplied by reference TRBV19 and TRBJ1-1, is DGGITQSPKYLFRKEGQNVTLSCEQNLNHDAMYWYRQDPGQGLRLIYYSQIVNDFQKGDIAEGYSVSREKKESFPLTVTSAQKNPTAFYLCASSTHPGQNTEAFFGQGTRLTVV.

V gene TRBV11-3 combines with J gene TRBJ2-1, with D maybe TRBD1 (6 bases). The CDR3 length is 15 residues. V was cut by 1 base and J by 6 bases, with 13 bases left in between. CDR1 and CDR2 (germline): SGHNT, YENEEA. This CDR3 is CASSLGGPALNEQFF. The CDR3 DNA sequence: TGTGCCAGCAGCTTAGGGGGGCCAGCCCTCAATGAGCAGTTCTTC.

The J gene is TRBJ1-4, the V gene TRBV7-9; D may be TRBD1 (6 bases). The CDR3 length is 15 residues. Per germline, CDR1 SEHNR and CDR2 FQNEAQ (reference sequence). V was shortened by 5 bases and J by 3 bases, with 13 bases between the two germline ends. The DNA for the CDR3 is TGTGCCAGCAGCCCCGGACAGTTGGCTAATGAAAAACTGTTTTTT. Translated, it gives CASSPGQLANEKLFF.

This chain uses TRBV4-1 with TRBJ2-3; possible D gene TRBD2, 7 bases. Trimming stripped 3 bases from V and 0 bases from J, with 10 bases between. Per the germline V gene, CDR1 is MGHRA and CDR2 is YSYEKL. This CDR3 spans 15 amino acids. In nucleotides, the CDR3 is TGCGCCAGCAGCCATCGGGGGGCGAGCACAGATACGCAGTATTTT. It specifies CASSHRGASTDTQYF.

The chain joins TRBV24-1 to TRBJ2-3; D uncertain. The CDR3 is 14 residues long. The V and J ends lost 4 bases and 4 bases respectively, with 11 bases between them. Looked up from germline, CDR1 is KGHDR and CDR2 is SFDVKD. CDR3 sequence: CATSDVPPADTQYF. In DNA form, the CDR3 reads TGTGCCACCAGTGACGTACCCCCGGCAGATACGCAGTATTTT.

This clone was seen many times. The CDR3 spells CASSLAGKETQYF. The DNA for the CDR3 is TGTGCCAGCAGCCTAGCGGGGAAAGAGACCCAGTACTTC. The rearrangement joins TRBV5-5 to TRBJ2-5; 9 bases are shared with TRBD2. J lost 3 bases, V lost 4 bases, and 1 base had no gene match. The germline CDR1 and CDR2 sequences are SGHKS and YYEKEE (reference sequence). CDR3 size: 13 residues.

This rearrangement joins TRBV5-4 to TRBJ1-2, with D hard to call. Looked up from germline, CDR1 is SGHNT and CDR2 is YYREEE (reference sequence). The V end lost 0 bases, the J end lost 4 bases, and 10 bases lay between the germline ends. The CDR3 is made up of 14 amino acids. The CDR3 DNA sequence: TGTGCCAGCAGCTTGGCCGGAGAACTCTATGGCTACACCTTC. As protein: CASSLAGELYGYTF.

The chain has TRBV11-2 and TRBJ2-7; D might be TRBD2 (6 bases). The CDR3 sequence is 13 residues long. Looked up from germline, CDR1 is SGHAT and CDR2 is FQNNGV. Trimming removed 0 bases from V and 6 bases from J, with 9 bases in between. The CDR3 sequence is CASSLDPAGEQYF. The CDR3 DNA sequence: TGTGCCAGCAGCTTAGATCCAGCGGGCGAGCAGTACTTC.

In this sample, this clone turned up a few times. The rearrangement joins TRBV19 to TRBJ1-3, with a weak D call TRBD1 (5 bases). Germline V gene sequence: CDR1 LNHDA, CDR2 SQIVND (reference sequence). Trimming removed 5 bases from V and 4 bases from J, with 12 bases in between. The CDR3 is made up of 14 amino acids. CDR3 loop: CASSGQGLGNTIYF. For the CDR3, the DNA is TGTGCCAGTAGTGGGCAGGGATTAGGAAACACCATATATTTT.

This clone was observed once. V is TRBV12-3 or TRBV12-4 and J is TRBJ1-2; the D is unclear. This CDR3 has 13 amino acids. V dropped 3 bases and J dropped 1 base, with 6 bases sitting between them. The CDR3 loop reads CASSLRSNYGYTF. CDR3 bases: TGTGCCAGCAGTTTGAGGAGTAACTATGGCTACACCTTC.

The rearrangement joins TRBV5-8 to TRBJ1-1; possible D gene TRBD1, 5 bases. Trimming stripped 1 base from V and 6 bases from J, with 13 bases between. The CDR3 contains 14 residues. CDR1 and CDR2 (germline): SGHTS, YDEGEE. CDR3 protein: CASSLQAGSAEAFF. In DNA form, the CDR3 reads TGTGCCAGCAGCTTGCAGGCAGGGTCCGCTGAAGCTTTCTTT.

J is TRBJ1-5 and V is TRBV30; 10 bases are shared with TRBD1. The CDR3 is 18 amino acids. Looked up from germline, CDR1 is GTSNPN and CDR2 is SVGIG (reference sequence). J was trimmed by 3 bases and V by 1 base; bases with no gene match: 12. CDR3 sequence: CAWSAGTGADGINQPQHF. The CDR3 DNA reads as TGTGCCTGGAGTGCAGGGACAGGGGCCGATGGGATCAATCAGCCCCAGCATTTT.

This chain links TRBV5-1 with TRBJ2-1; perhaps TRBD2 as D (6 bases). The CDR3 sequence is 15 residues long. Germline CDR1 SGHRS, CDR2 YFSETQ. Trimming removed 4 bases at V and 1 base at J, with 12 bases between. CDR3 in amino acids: CASSMPGVSYNEQFF. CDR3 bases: TGCGCCAGCAGCATGCCGGGAGTATCCTACAATGAGCAGTTCTTC.

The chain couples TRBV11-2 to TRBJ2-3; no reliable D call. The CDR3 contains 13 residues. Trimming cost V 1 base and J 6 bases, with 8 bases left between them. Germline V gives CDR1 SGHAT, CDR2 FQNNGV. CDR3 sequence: CASSLVISDTQYF. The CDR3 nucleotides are TGTGCCAGCAGCTTAGTTATATCGGATACGCAGTATTTT.

DNA of the CDR3: TGCGCCAGCAGCTTACCGACTAGCGGGGGGCTGAACACCGGGGAGCTGTTTTTT. Translation: CASSLPTSGGLNTGELFF. The chain joins TRBV5-1 to TRBJ2-2; 13 bases line up with TRBD2. The CDR3 is made up of 18 amino acids. Germline CDR1 SGHRS, CDR2 YFSETQ. The ends lost 2 bases at V and 1 base at J; junction bases unmatched: 5. Variable domain in full (rest from reference TRBV5-1 and TRBJ2-2): KAGVTQTPRYLIKTRGQQVTLSCSPISGHRSVSWYQQTPGQGLQFLFEYFSETQRNKGNFPGRFSGRQFSNSRSEMNVSTLELGDSALYLCASSLPTSGGLNTGELFFGEGSRLTVL.

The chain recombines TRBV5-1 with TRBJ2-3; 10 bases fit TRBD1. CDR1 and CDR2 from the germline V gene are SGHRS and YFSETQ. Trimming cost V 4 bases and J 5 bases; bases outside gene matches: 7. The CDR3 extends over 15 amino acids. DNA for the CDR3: TGCGCCAGCAGCACCGGGACAGGGGCAGGAGATACGCAGTATTTT. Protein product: CASSTGTGAGDTQYF.